The T cell receptor (beta chain) under discussion was sequenced for a study of Graves' ophthalmopathy and Graves' hyperthyroidism. This CDR3 has 13 residues. V lost 6 bases, J lost 6 bases, and 7 bases stayed unmatched. In germline, CDR1 is SEHNR, CDR2 FQNEAQ (reference sequence). Researchers took RNA transcripts and amplified TCR beta CDR3 regions from them. An initial RT-PCR round employing HTBI primers preceded a second-round multiplex PCR. TCRdb reanalysed the multiplex PCR reads using MiXCR and keeps one entry per CDR3 protein. The sample has approximately 380,000 distinct CDR3 sequences, 21% seen once. Study observations and caveats: Most expanded clonotypes from thyroid (those above 0.001 frequency) were also found in blood.

The authors defined stable hyperthyroidism as no ophthalmopathy within 18 months of follow-up. New diagnoses, under 2 months' duration, and ages 18 to 65 characterized the hyperthyroidism patients. On this clonotype itself: Antigen: not known. A much larger clone differs from this one at a single base, so this may be a read error.

Material for sequencing was peripheral blood. The rearrangement joins TRBV7-9 to TRBJ2-7, with TRBD1 matching over 8 bases. The TCR sequence derives from a young woman with stable Graves' hyperthyroidism. DNA of the CDR3: TGTGCCAGCAGAGGACAGGGTAAATTCGAGCAGTACTTC. It yields the protein CASRGQGKFEQYF.